These 13 T cell receptor beta chains came from one sample sequenced in a study of T cell repertoires in ileal Crohn's disease. Described time point: neoterminal ileum biopsy at postoperative endoscopy, about 6 months after surgery. Here immunoSEQ multiplex PCR was the method, and the copy in TCRdb shows in-frame clones only, minus some. The table records about 62,000 clones, approximately 88% of them present only once. The sample comprised ileal tissue. The source is an adult with Crohn's disease.

This clone qualifies as medium-sized. The chain is built from TRBV19 and TRBJ1-5; the match to TRBD1 covers 7 bases. The CDR3 is made up of 15 amino acids. The ends lost 3 bases at V and 3 bases at J; junction bases unmatched: 5. Germline CDR1 reads LNHDA; CDR2 reads SQIVND (reference sequence). The CDR3 sequence is CASSMRGQVNQPQHF. CDR3 nucleotides: TGTGCCAGTAGTATGAGAGGACAGGTCAATCAGCCCCAGCATTTT.

In regard to this clone: Other DNA sequences of this sample code for an identical CDR3. The genes are TRBV6-1 and TRBJ1-1; D ambiguous. Trimming shortened V by 2 bases and J by 5 bases, and 9 bases separated the two germline ends. Germline lookup yields CDR1 MNHNS and CDR2 SASEGT. This CDR3 comprises 13 residues. CDR3 nucleotide sequence: TGTGCCAGCAGTGAAAGAAGAGGGACTGAAGCTTTCTTT. It codes for CASSERRGTEAFF.

V and J are TRBV6-1 and TRBJ2-3; D remains unclear. V was pared by 3 bases and J by 2 bases, with 12 bases between. Germline CDR1 and CDR2: MNHNS and SASEGT. The CDR3 consists of 15 residues. The CDR3 DNA sequence: TGTGCCAGCAGTGAGGCCTGGTCAGACACAGATACGCAGTATTTT. Encoded protein: CASSEAWSDTDTQYF.

This chain uses TRBV4-2 with TRBJ1-2, with unresolved D. Trimming removed 0 bases from V and 2 bases from J, with 19 bases in between. Germline values: CDR1 LGHNA, CDR2 YNFKEQ. The CDR3 loop spans 18 amino acids. The CDR3 DNA reads as TGTGCCAGCAGCCAAGATATCCGGGCGGGAAGGGCCAACTATGGCTACACCTTC. This translates into CASSQDIRAGRANYGYTF.

Only one count was recorded for this clone. Here the CDR3 reads CASSVPSGSGDNEQFF. CDR3 DNA: TGTGCCAGCAGCGTGCCTAGCGGGAGTGGGGACAATGAGCAGTTCTTC. The rearrangement joins TRBV9 to TRBJ2-1, with 10 bases aligning to TRBD2. The germline CDR1 and CDR2 sequences are SGDLS and YYNGEE. V lost 2 bases and J lost 5; bases outside the gene matches: 7. The CDR3 loop spans 16 amino acids.

The chain is built from TRBV6-6 and TRBJ1-5, with a weak D call TRBD1 (5 bases). Per the germline V gene, CDR1 is MNHNY and CDR2 is SVGAGI (reference sequence). The CDR3 spans 13 residues. V was pared by 6 bases and J by 4 bases, with 10 bases between. Written as DNA, the CDR3 is TGTGCCAGCAGCGCAGGGTTAAATCAGCCCCAGCATTTT. As protein: CASSAGLNQPQHF.

The V gene is TRBV6-5, the J gene TRBJ1-2; 10 bases agree with TRBD1. Germline-derived CDR1 and CDR2 are MNHEY and SVGAGI. The CDR3 sequence is 15 residues long. J lost 8 bases, V lost 6 bases, and 12 bases had no gene match. The CDR3 here is CASRLQTGGGEGYTF. The CDR3 nucleotides read TGTGCCAGCAGGCTACAGACAGGGGGCGGCGAAGGCTACACCTTC.

The chain has TRBV6-5 and TRBJ2-2; possibly TRBD2 for D (6 bases). The ends were cut back, 6 bases at V and 4 bases at J, with 12 bases in the middle. The CDR3 has 14 residues. CDR1 and CDR2 (germline): MNHEY, SVGAGI. CDR3 amino acids: CASSTFGGTGELFF. CDR3 nucleotide sequence: TGTGCCAGCAGCACCTTCGGGGGCACCGGGGAGCTGTTTTTT.

The gene calls are TRBV5-4 and TRBJ1-1; weak D call: TRBD1 (6 bases). The CDR3 sequence is 14 residues long. Germline V CDR1 and CDR2: SGHNT, YYREEE (reference sequence). V dropped 5 bases and J dropped 4 bases, with 15 bases sitting between them. In nucleotides, the CDR3 is TGTGCCAGCAGACAACAGGGCGGTTTCACTGAAGCTTTCTTT. It is translated as CASRQQGGFTEAFF. The full variable domain, completed using reference TRBV5-4 and TRBJ1-1, is ETGVTQSPTHLIKTRGQQVTLRCSSQSGHNTVSWYQQALGQGPQFIFQYYREEENGRGNFPPRFSGLQFPNYSSELNVNALELDDSALYLCASRQQGGFTEAFFGQGTRLTVV.

The rearrangement uses TRBV9 and TRBJ2-3, with TRBD2 matching 10 bases. There are 19 residues in the CDR3. V shed 0 bases and J 0 bases; nucleotides not matched to a gene: 10. Germline V lookup: CDR1 SGDLS, CDR2 YYNGEE. This CDR3 is CASSVGLAGVIKSTDTQYF. CDR3 in DNA: TGTGCCAGCAGCGTAGGGCTAGCGGGAGTGATTAAGAGCACAGATACGCAGTATTTT.

The V gene is TRBV7-9, the J gene TRBJ1-2; D gene unclear. The CDR3 spans 15 residues. Germline V gene data show CDR1 as SEHNR and CDR2 as FQNEAQ (reference sequence). The V end was cut by 0 bases, the J end by 0 bases, with 8 bases between. The CDR3 region is CASSLAGGANYGYTF. Written as DNA, the CDR3 is TGTGCCAGCAGCTTAGCGGGAGGAGCTAACTATGGCTACACCTTC.

The rearrangement joins TRBV14 to TRBJ1-6; 7 bases agree with TRBD1. V was pared by 4 bases and J by 2 bases, with 5 bases of the junction left unmatched. From germline, CDR1 is SGHDN and CDR2 FVKESK. The CDR3 length is 16 residues. The CDR3 nucleotides are TGTGCCAGCAGCCGTGCCGGGACAGCCTATAATTCACCCCTCCACTTT. It specifies CASSRAGTAYNSPLHF.

This clone is a singleton in its sample. The chain uses TRBV5-1 and TRBJ1-2; 9 positions agree with TRBD1. The trim removed 4 bases at V and 7 bases at J, leaving 11 bases unmatched. Per the germline V gene, CDR1 is SGHRS and CDR2 is YFSETQ. The CDR3 has 15 residues. CDR3 amino acids: CASSPEQGARGGYTF. The DNA of the CDR3 is TGCGCCAGCAGCCCGGAACAGGGGGCGCGGGGTGGCTACACCTTC.